This T cell receptor beta chain was profiled in a study of OX40 agonist ivuxolimab in advanced cancers. Study-level information: It was permissible to have had prior anti-PD-1, anti-PD-L1 or anti-CTLA-4 therapy, and about 40% had some. General study points: Fewer expanded clones were found on average in CD4+ than in CD8+ T cells.

About this clone itself: As yet, its antigen is unknown.

Excluded were patients having autoimmune disease history or systemic immunosuppression. With baseline, cycle 4 day 1, and cycle 7 day 1 as timepoints, blood was sampled. This CDR3 contains 14 residues. V dropped 7 bases and J dropped 7 bases, with 17 bases sitting between them. Germline CDR1 and CDR2: SNHLY and FYNNEI. Produced via immunoSEQ multiplex PCR; TCRdb's table is partial and in-frame only. The sample includes around 100,000 clones, 90% seen only once; the top ten take approximately 0.3%. This receptor was obtained from an adult with an advanced solid tumor such as melanoma, head and neck, liver or kidney cancer. Sequenced here: CD4+ or CD8+ T cells sorted from blood, sampled in a trial of the OX40 agonist ivuxolimab. The rearrangement links TRBV2 to TRBJ2-1; perhaps TRBD1 as D (6 bases). The CDR3: CASTLRGQINEQFF. The CDR3 region has the DNA TGTGCCAGCACCCTAAGGGGACAAATTAATGAGCAGTTCTTC. Full variable domain (remainder filled in from reference TRBV2 and TRBJ2-1): EPEVTQTPSHQVTQMGQEVILRCVPISNHLYFYWYRQILGQKVEFLVSFYNNEISEKSEIFDDQFSVERPDGSNFTLKIRSTKLEDSAMYFCASTLRGQINEQFFGPGTRLTVL.